This TCR beta chain derives from a study of T cells in Graves' hyperthyroidism and ophthalmopathy. Study-level results: Before onset, by a median of around 6.4 months, the model predicted ophthalmopathy. Blood also contained most expanded thyroid clonotypes above 0.001.

To note about this clonotype: What it binds is not known.

Using RNA transcripts as the source, TCR beta CDR3 regions were amplified. The TCR CDR3 was amplified in a first-round RT-PCR using the HTBI primer set. TCRdb re-analysed the multiplex PCR reads in MiXCR, keeping a single row per CDR3 protein. The sample has roughly 500,000 distinct CDR3 sequences, roughly 14% seen once. Uncontrolled infections, other autoimmune diseases, pregnancy or lactation led to exclusion of patients. Diagnoses rested on clinical symptoms, serum thyroxine and TRAb, thyroid ultrasound and orbital computed tomography. Trimming stripped 0 bases from V and 0 bases from J, with 9 bases between. The CDR3 consists of 16 residues. CDR1 is WNHNN, CDR2 SYGVQD, per germline (reference sequence).

The V and J genes are TRBV10-1 and TRBJ2-1; TRBD1 or TRBD2 may be the D gene (5 bases each). The sample was blood. This sequence was found in a woman aged 25 to 45 with Graves' hyperthyroidism that later progressed to Graves' ophthalmopathy. CDR3 in amino acids: CASSESLGDSYNEQFF. The CDR3 region has the DNA TGCGCCAGCAGTGAGTCGTTGGGGGACTCCTACAATGAGCAGTTCTTC.